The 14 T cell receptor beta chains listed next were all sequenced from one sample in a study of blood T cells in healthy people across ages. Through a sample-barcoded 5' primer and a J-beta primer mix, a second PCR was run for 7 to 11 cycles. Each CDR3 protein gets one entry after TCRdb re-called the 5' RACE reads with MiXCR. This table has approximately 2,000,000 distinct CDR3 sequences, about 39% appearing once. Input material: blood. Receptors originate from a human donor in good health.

This CDR3 is CATSDPRDRGPSSYNEQFF. The CDR3 DNA sequence: TGTGCCACCAGTGATCCCCGGGACAGGGGACCAAGCTCCTACAATGAGCAGTTCTTC. The V and J genes are TRBV24-1 and TRBJ2-1, with TRBD1 matching over 10 bases. Trimming took 3 bases from V and 0 from J; bases not matched to a gene: 10. Germline-derived CDR1 and CDR2 are KGHDR and SFDVKD. The CDR3 covers 19 residues.

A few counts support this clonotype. CDR3 nucleotide sequence: TGTGCCAGCAGTGGCGGGACTAGCTTAACCTACGAGCAGTACTTC. Residues: CASSGGTSLTYEQYF. This rearrangement joins TRBV6-1 to TRBJ2-7; 9 nucleotides align to TRBD2. V lost 4 bases, J lost 2 bases, and 6 bases stayed unmatched. Germline V gene data show CDR1 as MNHNS and CDR2 as SASEGT. This CDR3 has 15 residues.

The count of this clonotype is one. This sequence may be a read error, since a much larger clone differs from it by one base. CDR3 nucleotides: TGTGCCAGCAGCTTGGAATCGACAAGTTGGGGATACGAGCAGTACGTC. Its translation: CASSLESTSWGYEQYV. The V and J genes are TRBV7-2 and TRBJ2-7; D is uncertain. Germline CDR1 reads SGHTA; CDR2 reads FQGNSA. Trimming cost V 3 bases and J 4 bases, with 19 bases left between them. This CDR3 has 16 amino acids.

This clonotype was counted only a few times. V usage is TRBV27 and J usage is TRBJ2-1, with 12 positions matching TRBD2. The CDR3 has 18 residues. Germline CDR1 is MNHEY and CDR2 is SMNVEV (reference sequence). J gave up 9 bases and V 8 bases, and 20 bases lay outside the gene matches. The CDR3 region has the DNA TGTGCCAGCGCCTCCGGGACAGGAGATTGGGGACTAGCGGGTGAGCAGTTCTTC. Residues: CASASGTGDWGLAGEQFF.

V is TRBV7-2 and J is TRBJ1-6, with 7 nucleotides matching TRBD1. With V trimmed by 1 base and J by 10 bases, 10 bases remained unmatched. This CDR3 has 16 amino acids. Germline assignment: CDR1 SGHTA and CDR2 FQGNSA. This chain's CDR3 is CASSLEGGASASPLHF. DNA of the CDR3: TGTGCCAGCAGCTTAGAAGGGGGCGCGTCCGCCTCACCCCTCCACTTT.

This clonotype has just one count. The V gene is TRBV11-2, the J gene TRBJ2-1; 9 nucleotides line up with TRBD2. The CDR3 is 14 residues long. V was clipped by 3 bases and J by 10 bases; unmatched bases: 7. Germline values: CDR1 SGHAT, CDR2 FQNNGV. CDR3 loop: CASSFASGVGEQFF. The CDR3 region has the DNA TGTGCCAGCAGCTTCGCTAGCGGGGTGGGGGAGCAGTTCTTC.

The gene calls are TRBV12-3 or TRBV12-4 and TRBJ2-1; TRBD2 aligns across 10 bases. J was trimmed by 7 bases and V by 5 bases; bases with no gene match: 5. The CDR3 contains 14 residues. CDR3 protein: CASSSGGAHNEQFF. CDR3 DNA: TGTGCCAGCAGTAGCGGGGGGGCCCATAATGAGCAGTTCTTC.

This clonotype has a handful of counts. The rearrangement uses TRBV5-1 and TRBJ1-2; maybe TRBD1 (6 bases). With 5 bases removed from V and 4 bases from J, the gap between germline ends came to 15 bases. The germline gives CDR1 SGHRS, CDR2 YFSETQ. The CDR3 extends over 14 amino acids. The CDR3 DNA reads TGCGCCAGCAGACAGACAGGAATTCTCTATGGCTACACCTTC. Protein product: CASRQTGILYGYTF.

The CDR3 sequence is CASSVGLVGTGEQYF. The CDR3 DNA follows: TGTGCCAGCAGCGTAGGGCTCGTGGGAACGGGGGAGCAGTACTTC. This chain joins TRBV9 and TRBJ2-4; maybe TRBD2 (6 bases). The germline CDR1 and CDR2 sequences are SGDLS and YYNGEE. This CDR3 comprises 15 residues. V gave up 0 bases and J gave up 13 bases, with 20 bases separating them.

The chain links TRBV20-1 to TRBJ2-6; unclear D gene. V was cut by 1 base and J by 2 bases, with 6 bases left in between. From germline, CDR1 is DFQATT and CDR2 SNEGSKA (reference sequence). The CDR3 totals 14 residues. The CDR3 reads CSARAVPGANVLTF. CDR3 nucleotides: TGCAGTGCTAGAGCGGTACCTGGGGCCAACGTCCTGACTTTC.

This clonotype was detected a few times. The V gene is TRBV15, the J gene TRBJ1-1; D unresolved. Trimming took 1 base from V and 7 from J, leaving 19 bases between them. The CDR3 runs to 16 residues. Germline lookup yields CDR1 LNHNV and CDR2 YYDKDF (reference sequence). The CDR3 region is CATSRVPTSGYGEAFF. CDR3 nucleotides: TGTGCCACCAGCAGAGTGCCCACGTCGGGGTATGGTGAAGCTTTCTTT. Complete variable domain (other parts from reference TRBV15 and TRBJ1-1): DAMVIQNPRYQVTQFGKPVTLSCSQTLNHNVMYWYQQKSSQAPKLLFHYYDKDFNNEADTPDNFQSRRPNTSFCFLDIRSPGLGDTAMYLCATSRVPTSGYGEAFFGQGTRLTVV.

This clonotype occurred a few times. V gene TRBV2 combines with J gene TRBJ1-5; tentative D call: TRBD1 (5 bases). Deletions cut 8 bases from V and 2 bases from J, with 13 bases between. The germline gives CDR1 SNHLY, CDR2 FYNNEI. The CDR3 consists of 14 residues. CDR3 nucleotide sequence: TGTGCCAGCGCCTTGGGAGGGGGCAATCAGCCCCAGCATTTT. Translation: CASALGGGNQPQHF.

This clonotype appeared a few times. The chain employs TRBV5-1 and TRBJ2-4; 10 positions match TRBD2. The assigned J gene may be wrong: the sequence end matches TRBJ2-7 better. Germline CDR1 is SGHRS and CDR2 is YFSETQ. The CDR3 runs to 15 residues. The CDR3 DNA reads TGCGCCAGCAGCTTCTTAGCGGGGGGCCGCTACGAGCAGTACTTC. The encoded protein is CASSFLAGGRYEQYF.

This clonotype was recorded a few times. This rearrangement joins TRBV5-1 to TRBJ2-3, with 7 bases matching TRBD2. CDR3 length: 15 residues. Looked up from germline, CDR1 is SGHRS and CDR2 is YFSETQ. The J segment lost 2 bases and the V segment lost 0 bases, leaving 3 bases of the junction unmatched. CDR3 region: CASSLARGTTDTQYF. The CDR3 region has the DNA TGCGCCAGCAGCTTGGCGCGGGGGACCACAGATACGCAGTATTTT.